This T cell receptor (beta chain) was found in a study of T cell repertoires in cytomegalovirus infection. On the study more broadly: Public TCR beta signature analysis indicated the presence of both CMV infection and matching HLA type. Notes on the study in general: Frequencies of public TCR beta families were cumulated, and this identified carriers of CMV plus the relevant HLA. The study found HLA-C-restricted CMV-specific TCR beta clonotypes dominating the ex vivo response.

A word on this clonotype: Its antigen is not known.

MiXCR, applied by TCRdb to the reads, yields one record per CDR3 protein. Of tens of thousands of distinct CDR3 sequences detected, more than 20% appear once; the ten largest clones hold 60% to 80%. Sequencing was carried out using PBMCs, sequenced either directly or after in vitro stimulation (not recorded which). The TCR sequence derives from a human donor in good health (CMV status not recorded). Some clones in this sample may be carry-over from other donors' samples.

CDR3: CASSENRGRRYEQYF. The CDR3 nucleotides read TGTGCCAGCAGTGAGAATAGAGGAAGACGCTACGAGCAGTACTTC. The V and J genes are TRBV2 and TRBJ2-7; D uncertain. Germline-derived CDR1 and CDR2 are SNHLY and FYNNEI. The CDR3 loop spans 15 amino acids. V lost 3 bases to trimming and J lost 3 bases, with 15 bases between them.